A selection of T cell receptor beta chains follows, all from one sample in a study of early T cells in non-severe SARS-CoV-2 infection. One entry per CDR3 protein results from TCRdb running MiXCR on the 5' RACE reads. The sample contains 45,000 to 55,000 distinct CDR3 sequences, about 9.9% of which appear only once. Sequencing used whole blood. The receptors come from an adult who was a healthcare worker with PCR-confirmed SARS-CoV-2 infection or an uninfected control (not recorded which). The CDR3 runs from the conserved cysteine through the conserved F or W. Each record gives: D gene, clone size, V gene, J gene, CDR3 DNA, CDR3 protein. A D gene is named only where the DNA matches it firmly. Clone size is shown for a subset of rows, as once, few, many or a class of expanded clone.

D gene: .
clone size: .
V gene: TRBV29-1
J gene: TRBJ1-2
CDR3 DNA: TGCAGCGTTGATGGCTACACCTTC
CDR3 protein: CSVDGYTF

D gene: TRBD2
clone size: .
V gene: TRBV10-1
J gene: TRBJ2-7
CDR3 DNA: TGCGCCAGCAGTTACTTAGCGGGGAGCGAGCAGTACTTC
CDR3 protein: CASSYLAGSEQYF

D gene: .
clone size: .
V gene: TRBV27
J gene: TRBJ2-1
CDR3 DNA: TGTGCCAGCAGTTTATCGATCCGGGGTTTAGCCTACAATGAGCAGTTCTTC
CDR3 protein: CASSLSIRGLAYNEQFF

D gene: .
clone size: few
V gene: TRBV7-9
J gene: TRBJ2-7
CDR3 DNA: TGTGCCAGCAGCTTGGGCAGCCTCGAGCAGTACTTC
CDR3 protein: CASSLGSLEQYF

D gene: .
clone size: many
V gene: TRBV10-3
J gene: TRBJ2-3
CDR3 DNA: TGTGCCATCAGTCCCCAGGGGAAGACAGATACGCAGTATTTT
CDR3 protein: CAISPQGKTDTQYF

D gene: TRBD1
clone size: few
V gene: TRBV29-1
J gene: TRBJ2-7
CDR3 DNA: TGCAGCGCTTCGGGACAGGGATCCTACGAGCAGTACTTC
CDR3 protein: CSASGQGSYEQYF

D gene: TRBD2
clone size: .
V gene: TRBV29-1
J gene: TRBJ2-3
CDR3 DNA: TGCAGCGTTGAAGGGGGAGCGGGGCTTAGCACAGATACGCAGTATTTT
CDR3 protein: CSVEGGAGLSTDTQYF

D gene: .
clone size: few
V gene: TRBV29-1
J gene: TRBJ2-7
CDR3 DNA: TGCAGCGTTGGGTCGGGAACTTACGAGCAGTACTTC
CDR3 protein: CSVGSGTYEQYF

D gene: TRBD2
clone size: .
V gene: TRBV12-3/TRBV12-4
J gene: TRBJ2-2
CDR3 DNA: TGTGCCGGCCGGGAGGCATACACCGGGGAGCTGTTTTTT
CDR3 protein: CAGREAYTGELFF

D gene: .
clone size: few
V gene: TRBV28
J gene: TRBJ2-3
CDR3 DNA: TGTGCCAGTTGGACGGACTCACAGGATACGCAGTATTTT
CDR3 protein: CASWTDSQDTQYF